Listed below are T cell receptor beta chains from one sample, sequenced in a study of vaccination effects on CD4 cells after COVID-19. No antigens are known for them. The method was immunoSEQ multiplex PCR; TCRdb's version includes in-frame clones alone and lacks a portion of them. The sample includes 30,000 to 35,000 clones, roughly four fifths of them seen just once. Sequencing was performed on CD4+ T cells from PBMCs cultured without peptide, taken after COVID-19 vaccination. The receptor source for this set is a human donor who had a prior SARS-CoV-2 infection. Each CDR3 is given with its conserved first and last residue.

CDR3: CASSQPRTVAQDTQYF
V: TRBV23-1

CDR3: CASSLVQGGSYNEQFF
V: TRBV7-2

CDR3: CASNPAGYRGDTQYF
V: TRBV19

CDR3: CASSDMGIGYTF
V: TRBV25-1

CDR3: CASSNKNPGQGGVNSPLHF
V: TRBV21-1

CDR3: CASSVQGFNEQYF
V: TRBV5-1

CDR3: CASSLVVAASMGEAQYF
V: TRBV11-2

CDR3: CASSLSLAAYEQYF
V: TRBV5-1

CDR3: CASSLFRGTEAFF
V: TRBV27

CDR3: CASSQGGRAQPQHF
V: TRBV14

CDR3: CASSQDASGKYNEQFF
V: TRBV4-2

CDR3: CASSRKGTTEAFF
V: TRBV27

CDR3: CASRETGRGGYTF
V: TRBV6-5

CDR3: CASSIWTGRLGISGANVLTF
V: TRBV6-2/TRBV6-3

CDR3: CASSPGGDRPGELFF
V: TRBV9

CDR3: CASSQVAGRVNTEAFF
V: TRBV4-2

CDR3: CASSFIGELFF
V: TRBV12-3/TRBV12-4

CDR3: CASSSPRGGAGELFF
V: TRBV7-8

CDR3: CASSSPSGQGMSGNTIYF
V: TRBV10-1

CDR3: CASSTNGQISPLHF
V: TRBV2

CDR3: CASSGQATEAFF
V: TRBV18

CDR3: CASSQYRQGQTYEQYF
V: TRBV16

CDR3: CASSRARVGDTEAFF
V: TRBV5-5

CDR3: CASSKLATEAFF
V: TRBV21-1

CDR3: CASSLLQNTEAFF
V: TRBV7-2

CDR3: CASREIRTSGSSETQYF
V: TRBV11-2

CDR3: CASSSPAPHEQYF
V: TRBV12-3/TRBV12-4

CDR3: CASKEDRGHWPEVAQFF
V: TRBV21-1

CDR3: CATSRDRLPGDYGYTF
V: TRBV15

CDR3: CASSQASGGQETQYF
V: TRBV14

CDR3: CSVRTGGENIQYF
V: TRBV29-1

CDR3: CASSTRKFTGEGYTF
V: TRBV27

CDR3: CASSQTGGGPTDTQYF
V: TRBV4-2

CDR3: CASSKETVDTEAFF
V: TRBV21-1

CDR3: CAWSSYSGNTIYF
V: TRBV30

CDR3: CASSIPRSPTGGETQYF
V: TRBV19

CDR3: CASGPGAFGVYNEQFF
V: TRBV11-2